The rows below give T cell receptor beta chains drawn from one sample of a study of beta chain features in type 1 diabetes. Repertoires were generated with immunoSEQ multiplex PCR, while TCRdb's copy carries only in-frame clones and drops some. The sample shows some 270,000 clones, about 14% of them seen only once. Sequencing was carried out using naive CD4+ T cells from blood. These receptors were collected from a woman in her thirties or forties in good health. CDR3s include the opening cysteine and the closing phenylalanine or tryptophan. Each record gives: D gene, V gene, clone size, J gene, CDR3 DNA, CDR3 protein. A D gene is named only where the DNA matches it firmly. Where a row states a size, it is once, few, many or the class of an expanded clone; other rows omit it.

TRBD1	TRBV6-5	-	TRBJ1-6	TGTGCCAGCAGGACAGGGGGTAACTCACCCCTCCACTTT	CASRTGGNSPLHF
TRBD2	TRBV9	-	TRBJ2-3	TGTGCCAGCAGCCCCCCATCTAGCGGACATAGCACAGATACGCAGTATTTT	CASSPPSSGHSTDTQYF
TRBD1	TRBV7-9	-	TRBJ1-2	TGTGCCAGCAGCACCCGACAGGGGGCGCAGGGCTACACCTTC	CASSTRQGAQGYTF
TRBD2	TRBV9	few	TRBJ2-3	TGTGCCAGCAGCGTAGCTAGCGGGGGGGCGGGTACGCAGTATTTT	CASSVASGGAGTQYF
-	TRBV19	few	TRBJ1-5	TGTGCCAGTAGGAATCGGCCTGGAGGCAATCAGCCCCAGCATTTT	CASRNRPGGNQPQHF
TRBD1	TRBV2	once	TRBJ1-2	TGTGCCAGCAGTTTACAGGGGAAAAGGGGATATGGCTACACCTTC	CASSLQGKRGYGYTF
-	TRBV27	few	TRBJ1-4	TGTGCCAGCTCGGGAGCTGCAACGAATGAAAAACTGTTTTTT	CASSGAATNEKLFF
-	TRBV12-5	-	TRBJ2-3	TGTGCTAGTGGTTGGACAGGCACAGATACGCAGTATTTT	CASGWTGTDTQYF
TRBD1	TRBV6-1	-	TRBJ1-5	TGTGCCAGCAGTGAACGAGGGCGGGACAGCATATATCAGCCCCAGCATTTT	CASSERGRDSIYQPQHF
TRBD1	TRBV6-4	-	TRBJ1-2	TGTGCCAGCAGTGCGACAGGGTCCTATGGCTACACCTTC	CASSATGSYGYTF
TRBD1	TRBV6-5	few	TRBJ2-1	TGTGCCAGCAGGGGGACAGGGAGATTGCACAATGAGCAGTTCTTC	CASRGTGRLHNEQFF
-	TRBV11-2	-	TRBJ2-3	TGTGCCAGCAGCTTAGGGAGTAGCACAGATACGCAGTATTTT	CASSLGSSTDTQYF
TRBD1	TRBV7-6	-	TRBJ1-3	TGTGCCAGCAGCAAACAGGGGGCTGGAGGAAACACCATATATTTT	CASSKQGAGGNTIYF
TRBD2	TRBV6-6	-	TRBJ2-1	TGTGCCAGCGGCCGGACTAGCGGGGGGACCTGGCGGTTCTTC	CASGRTSGGTWRFF
-	TRBV18	-	TRBJ1-5	TGTGCCAGCTCATCCCGACAGGCAACCGGGCAGCCCCAGCATTTT	CASSSRQATGQPQHF
-	TRBV5-4	-	TRBJ2-3	TGTGCCAGCAGCCGTGGAGGGGGGGTGGTAGATACGCAGTATTTT	CASSRGGGVVDTQYF
-	TRBV21-1	few	TRBJ1-2	TGTGCCAGCACCACAATAAGAACTAACTATGGCTACACCTTC	CASTTIRTNYGYTF
-	TRBV2	-	TRBJ1-5	TGTGCCAGCAAACGGGAGACAAGAGGCAATCAGCCCCAGCATTTT	CASKRETRGNQPQHF
TRBD2	TRBV11-3	-	TRBJ2-5	TGTGCCAGCAGCCGAGCGGGGTACCAAGAGACCCAGTACTTC	CASSRAGYQETQYF
TRBD1	TRBV10-2	few	TRBJ1-2	TGCGCCGTCACAGGGGGCCGCGGCTACACCTTC	CAVTGGRGYTF
TRBD1	TRBV29-1	few	TRBJ1-2	TGCAGCGTGCAGGACAGGGGGGCATTCACCACTAACTATGGCTACACCTTC	CSVQDRGAFTTNYGYTF